These 5 T cell receptor beta chains were sequenced from one sample in a study of cytomegalovirus exposure and HLA in healthy donors. 13 Jbeta primers and 60 Vbeta primers were used for the PCR. Clones were sequenced by immunoSEQ multiplex PCR, and TCRdb holds only the in-frame ones, with some missing. The sample has fewer than 200,000 clones; 85% are singletons. Material for sequencing was PBMCs. The receptors stem from a man younger than 35 in good health and CMV-seropositive.

V and J are TRBV7-8 and TRBJ2-5; TRBD1 agrees at 10 bases. The J call is doubtful: the DNA matches TRBJ2-7 better. The germline gives CDR1 SGHVS, CDR2 FQNEAQ. This CDR3 comprises 16 residues. As DNA, the CDR3 is TGTGCCAGCACATTAGCCCCCGGGACAGGGGTGGGCGAGCAGTACTTC. It encodes CASTLAPGTGVGEQYF.

The chain uses TRBV19 and TRBJ1-4, with D uncertain. Germline CDR1 LNHDA, CDR2 SQIVND (reference sequence). V was trimmed by 7 bases and J by 4 bases, leaving 16 bases between them. The CDR3 contains 15 residues. CDR3 bases: TGTGCCAGTACCATCCGGGGAGCGGATAATGAAAAACTGTTTTTT. Translated: CASTIRGADNEKLFF.

V gene TRBV28 combines with J gene TRBJ2-5, with D maybe TRBD2 (9 bases). Per the germline V gene, CDR1 is MDHEN and CDR2 is SYDVKM. V lost 3 bases to trimming and J lost 2 bases, with 25 bases between them. CDR3 length: 19 residues. The CDR3 bases are TGTGCCAGCAGTTTGTGGCAGGGGGCTTCGAGCGGGGGGCAAGAGACCCAGTACTTC. This translates into CASSLWQGASSGGQETQYF.

This chain joins TRBV20-1 and TRBJ1-1; unclear D gene. CDR1 DFQATT and CDR2 SNEGSKA come from the germline V gene (reference sequence). The CDR3 covers 11 residues. V was pared by 4 bases and J by 6 bases, with 9 bases between. The CDR3 here is CSATDIPEAFF. The CDR3 DNA sequence: TGCAGTGCTACTGACATCCCTGAAGCTTTCTTT.

The V gene is TRBV19, the J gene TRBJ2-5; 11 positions match TRBD2. Germline V gene data show CDR1 as LNHDA and CDR2 as SQIVND (reference sequence). This CDR3 contains 15 residues. The ends lost 6 bases at V and 5 bases at J; junction bases unmatched: 8. The DNA for the CDR3 is TGTGCCAGTAGACTTAGCGGGGGGGCCGTGGAGACCCAGTACTTC. It encodes CASRLSGGAVETQYF.